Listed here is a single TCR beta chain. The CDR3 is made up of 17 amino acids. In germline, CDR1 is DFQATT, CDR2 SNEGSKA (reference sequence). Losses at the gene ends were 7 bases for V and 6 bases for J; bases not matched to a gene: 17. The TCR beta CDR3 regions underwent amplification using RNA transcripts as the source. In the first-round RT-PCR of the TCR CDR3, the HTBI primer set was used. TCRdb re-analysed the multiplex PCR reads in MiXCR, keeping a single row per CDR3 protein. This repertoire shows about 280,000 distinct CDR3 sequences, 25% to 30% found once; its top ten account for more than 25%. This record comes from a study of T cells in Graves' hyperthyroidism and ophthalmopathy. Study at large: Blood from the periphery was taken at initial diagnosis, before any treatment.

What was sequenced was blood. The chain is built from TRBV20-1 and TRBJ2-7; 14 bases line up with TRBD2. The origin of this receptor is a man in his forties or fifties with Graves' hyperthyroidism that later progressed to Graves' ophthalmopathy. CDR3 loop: CSVDGTSGSKVLGEQYF. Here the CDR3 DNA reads TGCAGTGTAGACGGGACTAGCGGGAGTAAAGTCCTGGGCGAGCAGTACTTC.